This T cell receptor (beta chain) originates from a study of OX40 agonist ivuxolimab in advanced cancers. Profiled with immunoSEQ multiplex PCR; TCRdb holds only in-frame clones, not every one. The sample shows about 68,000 clones, approximately 86% of them seen only once. This CDR3 has 14 amino acids. Germline V gives CDR1 MNHNS, CDR2 SASEGT. V lost 7 bases to trimming and J lost 3 bases, with 13 bases between them. V usage is TRBV6-1 and J usage is TRBJ1-5; D gene unclear. The receptor comes from an adult with an advanced solid tumor such as melanoma, head and neck, liver or kidney cancer. Sequences were derived from CD4+ or CD8+ T cells sorted from blood, sampled in a trial of the OX40 agonist ivuxolimab. CDR3 region: CASTVHRSNQPQHF. Here the CDR3 DNA reads TGTGCCAGCACCGTACACCGTTCCAATCAGCCCCAGCATTTT.